This T cell receptor (beta chain) stems from a study of post-analysis software for immune sequencing data. Study-wide results and caveats: Five TRBV segments, including TRBV5-6, TRBV5-1 and TRBV20-1, were more frequent in patients than controls.

Prepared libraries of TCR beta cDNA carried unique molecular identifiers. MiXCR, applied by TCRdb to the PCR reads, yields one record per CDR3 protein. The data hold 700,000 to 800,000 distinct CDR3 sequences, with approximately 30% observed a single time. This clonotype was recorded a few times. As yet, its antigen is unknown. The germline V and J ends were trimmed by 4 bases and 4 bases, with 16 bases remaining between them. Germline CDR1 SQVTM, CDR2 ANQGSEA. The CDR3 has 14 amino acids. The sequenced sample was blood. The TCR was taken from a girl between 5 and 17 years old with multiple sclerosis. V and J are TRBV29-1 and TRBJ2-5; perhaps TRBD1 as D (6 bases). In nucleotides, the CDR3 is TGCAGCGTTGCGGTGCAGGGGAACCGAGAGACCCAGTACTTC. It yields the protein CSVAVQGNRETQYF. Full variable domain (rest looked up from reference TRBV29-1 and TRBJ2-5): SAVISQKPSRDICQRGTSLTIQCQVDSQVTMMFWYRQQPGQSLTLIATANQGSEATYESGFVIDKFPISRPNLTFSTLTVSNMSPEDSSIYLCSVAVQGNRETQYFGPGTRLLVL.